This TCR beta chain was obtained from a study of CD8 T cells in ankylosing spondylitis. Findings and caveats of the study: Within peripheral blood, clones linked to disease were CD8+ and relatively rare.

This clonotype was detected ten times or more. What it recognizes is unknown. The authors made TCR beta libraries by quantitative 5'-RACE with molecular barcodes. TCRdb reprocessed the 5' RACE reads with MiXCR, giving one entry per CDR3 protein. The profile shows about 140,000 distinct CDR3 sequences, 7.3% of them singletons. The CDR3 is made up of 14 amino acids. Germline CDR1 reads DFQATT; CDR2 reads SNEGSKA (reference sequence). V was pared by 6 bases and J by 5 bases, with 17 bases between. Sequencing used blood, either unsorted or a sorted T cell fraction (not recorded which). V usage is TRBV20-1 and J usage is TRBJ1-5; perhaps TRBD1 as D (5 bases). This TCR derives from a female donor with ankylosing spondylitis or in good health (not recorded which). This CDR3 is CSAKGRNFDQPQHF. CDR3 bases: TGCAGTGCGAAGGGACGGAATTTCGATCAGCCCCAGCATTTT.